This T cell receptor (beta chain) was identified during a study of beta chain features in type 1 diabetes (dated by TCRdb to 2016 to 2018). Study-level background: Patients and healthy donors did not differ in mean age, gender distribution, total cell number or subset yield. The study compared TCRB repertoires of sorted circulating CD4+ T cell subsets between recently diagnosed type 1 diabetes patients and matched healthy donors. Regulatory and stem cell-like memory subsets were obtained from only 8 patients and roughly 8 healthy donors, while naive and central memory subsets were obtained from all 30 or so donors. A total of some 100,000,000 sorted cells were examined across all samples, and a strong correlation was observed between cell number per subset and RNA yield.

Points on this clone: The antigen it binds to is not known. Base qualities are not provided; no much larger clone lies one nucleotide away.

The full study reports these points: Because the HLA sub-analyses included only small numbers of individuals, any influence of HLA type on TCRB rearrangement was left unresolved. Because cDNA was sequenced instead of genomic DNA, highly expressing activated cells could be over-represented, though the groups showed no difference in activation or CD3 levels. At VDJ recombination sites, patients with type 1 diabetes made fewer insertions and deleted more nucleotides, a pattern implying thymic rearrangement abnormalities. PCR may preferentially amplify shorter templates, but because patient and control samples were amplified and corrected together, any resulting skew would affect both groups equally. In all four CD4+ subsets, TCRB CDR3 length was moderately but significantly shorter in type 1 diabetes patients. The naive, central memory and regulatory TCRB repertoires appeared to resemble one another more closely among patients than among healthy donors.

The entire isolated RNA was reverse transcribed using the High Capacity cDNA Reverse Transcription Kit, and thus expressed TCRB transcripts were sequenced. Deep immunoSEQ sequencing was performed on naive, central memory and regulatory T cell samples, with an average of approximately 3.9 million total reads per sample. Sorted cells were lysed in RLT buffer, and RNA was extracted using DNase-treated RNeasy Micro or Mini kits according to cell number. To prevent cross-contamination, every cell subset was processed on its own, while patient and healthy donor samples were processed together. TCRB sequences were amplified from cDNA with the immunoSEQ multiplex PCR, producing 87-bp fragments spanning the CDR3 region. The amplicons were sequenced using the Illumina HiSeq platform. Per the source publication's procedure: PCR bias was computationally corrected using synthetic template baselines, reads within Hamming distance 2 were collapsed, and singletons that could not be merged were discarded. Reads were aligned to IMGT to assign V, D and J genes, CDR3 length, and insertions or deletions at six rearrangement sites. Within each subset, clonotype counts were normalized to the number of sorted cells before true diversity and Gini coefficients were calculated with the tcR R package. Repertoire sharing was quantified using the overlap coefficient calculated on TCRB nucleotide sequences. As a proxy for the pre-selection repertoire, out-of-frame TCRB sequences from naive cells were analyzed. Sourced from immuneACCESS, this table was stored by TCRdb with only in-frame sequences that have V and J called. A share of the clones is absent; for the studies checked, an unresolved V gene accounts for under half, and the remainder has no known explanation. The D gene and trimming were derived from the DNA, and the V and J assignments and clone size from that table. This sample has 310,000 or so clones in its table, and approximately 11% of those were observed once. The top ten clones comprise just over 0.015% of the sample.

A single peripheral blood draw of roughly 0.11 L on average was collected from each donor into heparinised tubes. Using a panel that included CD45RO, CCR7, CD25, CD127, CD95 and CD27, naive, central memory, regulatory and stem cell-like memory CD4+ T cells were sorted on a BD FACSAria II. Purity was above 98% for every sorted population. PBMCs were isolated immediately by Lymphoprep density gradient centrifugation and stained directly without culture. So that batch effects would be minimized, each experiment stained and sorted samples in pairs, pairing one healthy donor with one patient. The CDR3 covers 15 residues, taking in both the cysteine and the phenylalanine. The sequence is cut down to CDR3 DNA, 45 bases in frame from base 1. CDR1 LGHNA and CDR2 YSLEER are derived from the germline V gene. Trimming takes 5 bases off V and 5 bases off J; junction bases not matched to a gene: 6.

The rearrangement combines TRBV4-3 with TRBJ2-5; 12 central nucleotides agree with TRBD1. Sequencing was carried out using naive CD4+ T cells from blood. The cell subset or site label, read with the paper, signifies: true naive CD4+ T cells. The clonotype originates from a woman aged 25 to 45 in good health. The nucleotide sequence reads as follows: TGCGCCAGCAGCGAGGGACAGGGGGCTTGGGAGACCCAGTACTTC. This codes for CASSEGQGAWETQYF.